These 26 T cell receptor beta chains share one sample of origin, sequenced in a study of shared T cell receptors in the human thymus. Only in-frame clones appear in the TCRdb table, and some are missing; sequencing was by immunoSEQ multiplex PCR. Of 700,000 to 750,000 clones listed, 70% to 90% are singletons. These records were also assigned to another study, of human thymus T cells.

Sequencing used thymocytes. These receptors were taken from a girl in the first two years of life with a congenital heart defect.

The chain combines TRBV7-2 with TRBJ2-7, with D hard to call. CDR1 is SGHTA and CDR2 is FQGNSA in the germline V gene. This CDR3 comprises 13 residues. V gave up 3 bases and J gave up 1 base, with 7 bases separating them. The chain's CDR3 is CASSFPPSYEQYF. CDR3 in DNA: TGTGCCAGCAGCTTTCCCCCGTCCTACGAGCAGTACTTC.

CDR3 residues: CASSADRTPISQPQHF. CDR3 nucleotide sequence: TGCGCCAGCAGCGCGGACAGGACCCCAATCAGTCAGCCCCAGCATTTT. The chain links TRBV10-2 to TRBJ1-5; 7 bases agree with TRBD1. The V segment lost 6 bases and the J segment 6 bases; nucleotides outside the gene matches: 14. The length of the CDR3 is 16 residues. The germline gives CDR1 WSHSY, CDR2 SAAADI.

Only a few counts were recorded for this clone. The chain employs TRBV7-2 and TRBJ1-1; perhaps TRBD1 as D (5 bases). Trimming left V 1 base short and J 0 bases short, with 9 bases between. The length of the CDR3 is 15 residues. Per the germline V gene, CDR1 is SGHTA and CDR2 is FQGNSA. CDR3 sequence (DNA): TGTGCCAGCAGCTTAGGGACACCCATGAACACTGAAGCTTTCTTT. Translation gives CASSLGTPMNTEAFF.

This chain joins TRBV4-1 and TRBJ2-3, with 8 bases fitting TRBD2. Trimming removed 5 bases from V and 0 bases from J; junction bases left unmatched: 1. Per the germline V gene, CDR1 is MGHRA and CDR2 is YSYEKL. The CDR3 is made up of 14 amino acids. CDR3 loop: CASSGLASTDTQYF. For the CDR3, the DNA is TGCGCCAGCAGCGGACTAGCTAGCACAGATACGCAGTATTTT.

The J gene is TRBJ1-1, the V gene TRBV5-1; 9 nucleotides agree with TRBD1. CDR3 length: 15 residues. Germline CDR1 SGHRS, CDR2 YFSETQ. V trimming: 4 bases; J trimming: 4 bases; junction bases outside the gene matches: 8. The CDR3 here is CASSALQGARTEAFF. The CDR3, as DNA: TGCGCCAGCAGCGCCTTACAGGGGGCGCGCACTGAAGCTTTCTTT.

The chain couples TRBV7-9 to TRBJ2-7, with TRBD2 matching over 9 bases. The CDR3 loop spans 16 amino acids. Trimming removed 3 bases from V and 3 bases from J; junction bases left unmatched: 9. Germline V gives CDR1 SEHNR, CDR2 FQNEAQ (reference sequence). The CDR3 DNA is TGTGCCAGCAGCTTCCCCGGACTAGCGTTGGACTACGAGCAGTACTTC. It is translated as CASSFPGLALDYEQYF.

V gene TRBV7-2 combines with J gene TRBJ2-2; 7 nucleotides match TRBD1. V trimming: 1 base; J trimming: 2 bases; junction bases outside the gene matches: 4. Germline CDR1 is SGHTA and CDR2 is FQGNSA. The CDR3 has 16 amino acids. CDR3: CASSLVGTENTGELFF. The CDR3 region has the DNA TGTGCCAGCAGCTTAGTCGGGACAGAAAACACCGGGGAGCTGTTTTTT. The full variable domain, rest sourced from reference TRBV7-2 and TRBJ2-2, is GAGVSQSPSNKVTEKGKDVELRCDPISGHTALYWYRQSLGQGLEFLIYFQGNSAPDKSGLPSDRFSAERTGGSVSTLTIQRTQQEDSAVYLCASSLVGTENTGELFFGEGSRLTVL.

This sequence joins TRBV6-6 and TRBJ1-6; TRBD1 aligns across 9 bases. The trim removed 6 bases at V and 7 bases at J, leaving 4 bases unmatched. Germline V CDR1 and CDR2: MNHNY, SVGAGI (reference sequence). The CDR3 loop spans 14 amino acids. The CDR3: CASRSTGGNSPLHF. The CDR3 DNA is TGTGCCAGCAGATCTACAGGGGGCAATTCACCCCTCCACTTT.

This clone appeared once. V and J are TRBV5-4 and TRBJ1-4, with 8 bases that match TRBD1. CDR1 SGHNT and CDR2 YYREEE come from the germline V gene (reference sequence). The CDR3 is made up of 15 amino acids. Trimming cost V 3 bases and J 8 bases; bases outside gene matches: 9. CDR3 sequence (DNA): TGTGCCAGCAGCTCGGAAGGACAGGGTGACGAAAAACTGTTTTTT. As protein: CASSSEGQGDEKLFF. Full variable domain (remainder filled in from reference TRBV5-4 and TRBJ1-4): ETGVTQSPTHLIKTRGQQVTLRCSSQSGHNTVSWYQQALGQGPQFIFQYYREEENGRGNFPPRFSGLQFPNYSSELNVNALELDDSALYLCASSSEGQGDEKLFFGSGTQLSVL.

The chain uses TRBV4-1 and TRBJ2-7; TRBD1 matches 7 bases. V was clipped by 4 bases and J by 1 base; unmatched bases: 7. The CDR3 spans 15 residues. Germline V CDR1 and CDR2: MGHRA, YSYEKL. The CDR3 sequence is CASSRTSGGSYEQYF. DNA for the CDR3: TGCGCCAGCAGCCGAACGTCAGGGGGTTCCTACGAGCAGTACTTC.

Points on this clone: The junction does not match germline at one end; this may be a read error. The genes are TRBV5-1 and TRBJ1-1; unclear D gene. CDR1 and CDR2 from the germline V gene are SGHRS and YFSETQ. CDR3 length equals 17 residues. CDR3 in amino acids: CASSLGPWRSLNTEAFF. The CDR3, as DNA: TGCGCCAGCAGTTTGGGCCCCTGGAGGAGCCTGAACACTGAAGCTTTCTTT.

This rearrangement joins TRBV5-1 to TRBJ1-4; tentative D call: TRBD1 (6 bases). The CDR3 covers 16 residues. Germline assignment: CDR1 SGHRS and CDR2 YFSETQ. Trimming stripped 4 bases from V and 1 base from J, with 14 bases between. The CDR3 DNA sequence: TGCGCCAGCAGCCAGCAAACAGGGCGAACTAATGAAAAACTGTTTTTT. It yields the protein CASSQQTGRTNEKLFF. Filled out from reference TRBV5-1 and TRBJ1-4, the complete variable domain reads KAGVTQTPRYLIKTRGQQVTLSCSPISGHRSVSWYQQTPGQGLQFLFEYFSETQRNKGNFPGRFSGRQFSNSRSEMNVSTLELGDSALYLCASSQQTGRTNEKLFFGSGTQLSVL.

The chain combines TRBV7-9 with TRBJ1-3; D unclear. The CDR3 consists of 15 residues. The germline V gene has CDR1 SEHNR and CDR2 FQNEAQ (reference sequence). Trimming cost V 3 bases and J 0 bases, with 9 bases left between them. The DNA of the CDR3 is TGTGCCAGCAGCTTTGGTAGCCTCTCTGGAAACACCATATATTTT. Its translation: CASSFGSLSGNTIYF.

The chain has TRBV29-1 and TRBJ2-1; unclear D gene. The CDR3 loop spans 14 amino acids. V shed 6 bases and J shed 2 bases, with 14 bases lying between them. Germline CDR1 is SQVTM and CDR2 is ANQGSEA. In DNA, the CDR3 is TGCAGCGTCCGCGACATAAGCCCCTACAATGAGCAGTTCTTC. Translation: CSVRDISPYNEQFF.

The J gene is TRBJ1-6, the V gene TRBV10-3, with D perhaps TRBD1 (5 bases). Germline CDR1 is ENHRY and CDR2 is SYGVKD. The CDR3 is 18 residues long. V was cut by 0 bases and J by 6 bases, with 18 bases left in between. The CDR3 DNA is TGTGCCATCAGTGAGTCTGCAGGGAAGTTGGGTGGTAATTCACCCCTCCACTTT. Encoded protein: CAISESAGKLGGNSPLHF.

V is TRBV4-1 and J is TRBJ1-3; no definite D call. Germline CDR1 reads MGHRA; CDR2 reads YSYEKL. With 0 bases removed from V and 0 bases from J, the gap between germline ends came to 12 bases. This CDR3 spans 17 amino acids. As DNA, the CDR3 is TGCGCCAGCAGCCAAGAAGGTACAGCCTACTCTGGAAACACCATATATTTT. Its translation: CASSQEGTAYSGNTIYF.

In its sample, this clone was seen a few times. The chain combines TRBV10-1 with TRBJ1-2; D might be TRBD1 (5 bases). CDR3 length: 15 amino acids. The V and J ends lost 9 bases and 9 bases respectively, with 26 bases between them. Germline CDR1 is WNHNN and CDR2 is SYGVQD (reference sequence). CDR3 bases: TGCGCCAGTACAGCGGGACTGACAAACCGATACCGCTACACCTTC. Translation gives CASTAGLTNRYRYTF.

This clone was seen a single time. The chain has TRBV9 and TRBJ1-1; 7 bases are shared with TRBD1. CDR1 and CDR2 (germline): SGDLS, YYNGEE. Germline trimming cut 5 bases from V and 1 base from J; bases unmatched to any gene: 14. There are 17 residues in the CDR3. The CDR3 sequence: CASSSWKGAGANTEAFF. The DNA of the CDR3 is TGTGCCAGCAGTTCCTGGAAGGGGGCAGGGGCGAACACTGAAGCTTTCTTT.

The chain links TRBV5-5 to TRBJ1-2; 8 bases agree with TRBD1. Germline V gene data show CDR1 as SGHKS and CDR2 as YYEKEE (reference sequence). CDR3 length: 16 amino acids. V dropped 0 bases and J dropped 2; count of bases not matched to a gene: 6. The CDR3 spells CASSLGQGHFNYGYTF. The DNA for the CDR3 is TGTGCCAGCAGCTTGGGACAGGGGCATTTCAACTATGGCTACACCTTC.

The chain employs TRBV14 and TRBJ1-1, with D perhaps matching TRBD1 (5 bases). The CDR3 has 18 amino acids. Looked up from germline, CDR1 is SGHDN and CDR2 is FVKESK. Trimming stripped 0 bases from V and 3 bases from J, with 20 bases between. In DNA form, the CDR3 reads TGTGCCAGCAGCCAAGAAAATCGGAAGTCTCAGGGTCACACTGAAGCTTTCTTT. Its translation: CASSQENRKSQGHTEAFF.

The V call is TRBV2, the J call TRBJ2-7; 9 nucleotides match TRBD2. CDR1 SNHLY and CDR2 FYNNEI come from the germline V gene. V lost 6 bases, J lost 2 bases, and 14 bases stayed unmatched. CDR3 length: 17 residues. The CDR3 is CASRGRWVAGATYEQYF. Written as DNA, the CDR3 is TGTGCCAGCAGGGGAAGGTGGGTAGCGGGGGCCACCTACGAGCAGTACTTC. The full variable domain, its missing parts supplied by reference TRBV2 and TRBJ2-7, is EPEVTQTPSHQVTQMGQEVILRCVPISNHLYFYWYRQILGQKVEFLVSFYNNEISEKSEIFDDQFSVERPDGSNFTLKIRSTKLEDSAMYFCASRGRWVAGATYEQYFGPGTRLTVT.

The chain employs TRBV9 and TRBJ2-7; unclear D gene. The CDR3 contains 13 residues. V gave up 2 bases and J gave up 1 base, with 7 bases separating them. The germline V gene encodes CDR1 SGDLS and CDR2 YYNGEE. CDR3 sequence reads: CASSVGVSYEQYF. Written as DNA, the CDR3 is TGTGCCAGCAGCGTCGGAGTGTCCTACGAGCAGTACTTC. Supplemented by reference TRBV9 and TRBJ2-7, the full variable domain reads DSGVTQTPKHLITATGQRVTLRCSPRSGDLSVYWYQQSLDQGLQFLIQYYNGEERAKGNILERFSAQQFPDLHSELNLSSLELGDSALYFCASSVGVSYEQYFGPGTRLTVT.

This chain connects TRBV19 to TRBJ1-5; possible D gene TRBD1, 5 bases. This CDR3 comprises 15 residues. The V gene lost 2 bases and the J gene lost 1 base, with 9 bases spanning the gap. The germline V gene encodes CDR1 LNHDA and CDR2 SQIVND (reference sequence). Here the CDR3 reads CASSIWGRSNQPQHF. The CDR3 DNA is TGTGCCAGTAGTATATGGGGGAGGAGCAATCAGCCCCAGCATTTT.

This clone was seen just once. The V call is TRBV4-1, the J call TRBJ1-5; 11 positions match TRBD1. CDR1 and CDR2 from the germline V gene are MGHRA and YSYEKL. This CDR3 has 17 amino acids. With V trimmed by 4 bases and J by 5 bases, 10 bases remained unmatched. This chain's CDR3 is CASSRWTGGRGDQPQHF. The CDR3 DNA sequence: TGCGCCAGCAGCCGGTGGACAGGGGGCAGGGGGGATCAGCCCCAGCATTTT.

The chain carries TRBV14 and TRBJ1-2; 9 bases are a match to TRBD1. The V gene end was trimmed by 0 bases and the J gene end by 0 bases; junction bases not matched to a gene: 14. Germline V CDR1 and CDR2: SGHDN, FVKESK. This CDR3 region has 20 residues. CDR3 DNA sequence: TGTGCCAGCAGCCAAGATCCTCTAAGGGACAGGGTAGAGACTAACTATGGCTACACCTTC. Residues: CASSQDPLRDRVETNYGYTF.

The chain has TRBV4-2 and TRBJ2-1; no reliable D call. Germline-derived CDR1 and CDR2 are LGHNA and YNFKEQ. Trimming stripped 3 bases from V and 7 bases from J, with 10 bases between. The CDR3 loop spans 13 amino acids. In nucleotides, the CDR3 is TGTGCCAGCAGCCAGGCCGACAAAAATGAGCAGTTCTTC. It translates to CASSQADKNEQFF.